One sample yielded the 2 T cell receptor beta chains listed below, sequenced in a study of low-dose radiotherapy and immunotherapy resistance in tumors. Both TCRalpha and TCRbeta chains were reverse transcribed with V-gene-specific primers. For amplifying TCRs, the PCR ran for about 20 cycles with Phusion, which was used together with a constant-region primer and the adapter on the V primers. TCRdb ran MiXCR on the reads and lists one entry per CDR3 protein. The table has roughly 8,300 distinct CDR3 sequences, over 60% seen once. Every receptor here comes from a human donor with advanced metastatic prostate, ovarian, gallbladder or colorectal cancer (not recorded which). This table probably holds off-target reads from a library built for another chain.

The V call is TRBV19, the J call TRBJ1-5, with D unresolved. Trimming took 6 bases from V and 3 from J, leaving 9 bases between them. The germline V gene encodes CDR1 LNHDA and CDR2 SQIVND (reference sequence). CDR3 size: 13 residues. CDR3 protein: CASSSGNNQPQHF. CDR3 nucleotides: TGTGCCAGTAGCTCAGGAAACAATCAGCCCCAGCATTTT. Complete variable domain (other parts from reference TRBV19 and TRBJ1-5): DGGITQSPKYLFRKEGQNVTLSCEQNLNHDAMYWYRQDPGQGLRLIYYSQIVNDFQKGDIAEGYSVSREKKESFPLTVTSAQKNPTAFYLCASSSGNNQPQHFGDGTRLSIL.

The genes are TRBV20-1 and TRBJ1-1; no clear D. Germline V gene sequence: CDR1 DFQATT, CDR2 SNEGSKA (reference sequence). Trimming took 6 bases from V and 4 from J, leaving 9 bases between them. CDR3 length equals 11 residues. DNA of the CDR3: TGCAGTGCCGGAGATACCACTGAAGCTTTCTTT. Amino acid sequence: CSAGDTTEAFF.